These T cell receptor beta chains were read from a single sample in a study of chemoradiotherapy in HPV16-positive cancers. Some clones are missing from TCRdb's copy, which holds only in-frame ones; the method was immunoSEQ multiplex PCR. The sample lists about 2,300 clones, more than 70% occurring once. Sample: tumor tissue, taken from a patient who underwent chemoradiotherapy. These receptors originate from a human donor with HPV-associated anogenital cancer. Both conserved end residues are part of each CDR3.

V: TRBV1
J: TRBJ2-3
length: 15
CDR3: CTSSHERGAFDTQYF

V: TRBV6-4
J: TRBJ2-3
length: 15
CDR3: CASSPEPGGTDTQYF

V: TRBV7-9
J: TRBJ2-1
length: 16
CDR3: CASSLGETSGVSEQFF

V: TRBV11-3
J: TRBJ2-5
length: 14
CDR3: CASSFRDTGETQYF

V: TRBV9
J: TRBJ2-3
length: 16
CDR3: CASSITGVGGTDTQYF

V: TRBV10-2
J: TRBJ2-1
length: 14
CDR3: CASSDGTGGHEQFF

V: TRBV7-9
J: NA
length: 14
CDR3: CASSTGQGIYEQYF

V: TRBV15
J: TRBJ2-3
length: 18
CDR3: CATSRVEYGSPEDDTQYF

V: TRBV6-1
J: TRBJ1-5
length: 20
CDR3: CASSEVGRFDRRISNQPQHF

V: TRBV18
J: TRBJ2-1
length: 13
CDR3: CASSPRTANEQFF

V: TRBV7-2
J: TRBJ1-5
length: 15
CDR3: CASSLGGRDNQPQHF

V: TRBV4-2
J: TRBJ2-3
length: 16
CDR3: CASSQDRGGGTDTQYF

V: TRBV27
J: TRBJ2-7
length: 13
CDR3: CASSLGSIHEQYF